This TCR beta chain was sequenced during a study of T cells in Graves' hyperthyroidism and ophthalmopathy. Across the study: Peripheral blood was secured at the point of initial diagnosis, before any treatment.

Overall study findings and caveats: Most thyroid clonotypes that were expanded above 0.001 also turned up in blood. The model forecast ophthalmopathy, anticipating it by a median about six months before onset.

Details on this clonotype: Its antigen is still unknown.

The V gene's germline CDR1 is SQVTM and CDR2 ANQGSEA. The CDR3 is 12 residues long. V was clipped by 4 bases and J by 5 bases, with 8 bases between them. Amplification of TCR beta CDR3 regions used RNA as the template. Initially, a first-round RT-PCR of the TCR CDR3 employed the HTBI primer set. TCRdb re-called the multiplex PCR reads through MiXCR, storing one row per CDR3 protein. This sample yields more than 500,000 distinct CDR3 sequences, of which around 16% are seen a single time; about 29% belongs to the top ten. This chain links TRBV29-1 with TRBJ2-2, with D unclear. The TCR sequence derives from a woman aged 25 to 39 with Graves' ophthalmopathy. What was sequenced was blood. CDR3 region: CSVGHGTGELFF. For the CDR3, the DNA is TGCAGCGTTGGGCACGGGACCGGGGAGCTGTTTTTT.